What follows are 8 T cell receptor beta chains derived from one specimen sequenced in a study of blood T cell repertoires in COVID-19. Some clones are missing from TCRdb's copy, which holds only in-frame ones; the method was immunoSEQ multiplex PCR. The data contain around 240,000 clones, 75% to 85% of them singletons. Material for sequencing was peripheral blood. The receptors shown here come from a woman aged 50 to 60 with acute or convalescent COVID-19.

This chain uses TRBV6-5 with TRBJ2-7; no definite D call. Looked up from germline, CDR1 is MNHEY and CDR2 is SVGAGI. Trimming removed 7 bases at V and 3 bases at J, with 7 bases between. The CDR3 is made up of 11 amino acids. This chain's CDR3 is CASTPGYEQYF. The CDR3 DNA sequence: TGTGCCAGCACCCCGGGCTACGAGCAGTACTTC.

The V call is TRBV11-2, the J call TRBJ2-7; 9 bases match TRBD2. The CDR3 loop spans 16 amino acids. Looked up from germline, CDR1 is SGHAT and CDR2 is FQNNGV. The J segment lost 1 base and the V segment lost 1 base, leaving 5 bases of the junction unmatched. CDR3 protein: CASSLVRTSGSYEQYF. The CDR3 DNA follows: TGTGCCAGCAGCTTAGTAAGAACTAGCGGGTCCTACGAGCAGTACTTC.

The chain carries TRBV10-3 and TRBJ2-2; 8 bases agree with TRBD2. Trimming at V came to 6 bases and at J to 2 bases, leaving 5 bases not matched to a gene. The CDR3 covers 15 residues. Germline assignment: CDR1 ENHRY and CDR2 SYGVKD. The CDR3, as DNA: TGTGCCATCAGAGAGACTAGCGCAAACACCGGGGAGCTGTTTTTT. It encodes CAIRETSANTGELFF.

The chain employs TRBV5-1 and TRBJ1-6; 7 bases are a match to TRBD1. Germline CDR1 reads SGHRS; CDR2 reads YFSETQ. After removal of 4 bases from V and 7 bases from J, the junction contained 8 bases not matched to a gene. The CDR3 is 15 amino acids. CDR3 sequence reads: CASSQTGTENSPLHF. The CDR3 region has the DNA TGCGCCAGCAGCCAGACCGGGACAGAAAATTCACCCCTCCACTTT. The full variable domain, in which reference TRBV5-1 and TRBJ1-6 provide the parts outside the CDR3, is KAGVTQTPRYLIKTRGQQVTLSCSPISGHRSVSWYQQTPGQGLQFLFEYFSETQRNKGNFPGRFSGRQFSNSRSEMNVSTLELGDSALYLCASSQTGTENSPLHFGNGTRLTVT.

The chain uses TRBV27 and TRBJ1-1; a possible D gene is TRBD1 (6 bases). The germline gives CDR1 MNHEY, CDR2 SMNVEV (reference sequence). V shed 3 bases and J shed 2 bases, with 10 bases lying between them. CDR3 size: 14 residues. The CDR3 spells CASSFGQTNTEAFF. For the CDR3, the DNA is TGTGCCAGCAGTTTCGGACAGACCAACACTGAAGCTTTCTTT.

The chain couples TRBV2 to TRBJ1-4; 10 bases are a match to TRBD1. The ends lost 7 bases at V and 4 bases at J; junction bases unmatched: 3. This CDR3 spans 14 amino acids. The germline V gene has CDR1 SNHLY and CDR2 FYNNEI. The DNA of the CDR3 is TGTGCCAGCACCTGGGACAGGGGTAATGAAAAACTGTTTTTT. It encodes CASTWDRGNEKLFF.

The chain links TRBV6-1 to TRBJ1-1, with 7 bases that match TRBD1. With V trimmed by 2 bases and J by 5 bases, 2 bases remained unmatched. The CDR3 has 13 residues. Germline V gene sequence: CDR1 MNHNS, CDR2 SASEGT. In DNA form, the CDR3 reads TGTGCCAGCAGTGAACAGGGACAGACTGAAGCTTTCTTT. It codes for CASSEQGQTEAFF.

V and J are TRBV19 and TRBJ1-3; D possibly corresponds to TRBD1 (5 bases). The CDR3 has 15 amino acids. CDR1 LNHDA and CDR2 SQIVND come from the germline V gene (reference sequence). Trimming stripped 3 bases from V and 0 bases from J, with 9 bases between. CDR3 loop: CASSIPTGSGNTIYF. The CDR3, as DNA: TGTGCCAGTAGTATCCCTACAGGCTCTGGAAACACCATATATTTT.